The sequence of this T cell receptor beta chain was determined in a study of blood T cells in healthy people across ages. Study-wide background: Capture via template switching afforded approximately one barcoded beta molecule per two T cells.

Peripheral blood samples of roughly 10 milliliters were drawn from each donor. This clonotype was observed a handful of times. Antigen unknown. The CDR3 totals 16 residues. CDR1 SGHAT and CDR2 FQNNGV come from the germline V gene. V was trimmed by 0 bases and J by 3 bases, leaving 13 bases between them. General study points: The study regarded diversity estimates from one million T cells as underestimates. Possibly, changes in expanded clonotypes were confounded because donor CMV status was unknown.

Using a J-beta primer mix together with a sample-barcoded 5' primer, a second PCR was run for about 7 to 12 cycles. Via MiXCR, TCRdb re-called the 5' RACE reads, giving one row per CDR3 protein. The sample yields some 1.6 million distinct CDR3 sequences, around 36% seen once. The origin of this receptor is a woman aged 25 to 39 in good health. V gene TRBV11-2 combines with J gene TRBJ2-3, with a tentative D call TRBD2 (5 bases). The sequenced material came from blood. CDR3 coding DNA: TGTGCCAGCAGCTTAGAGAAACGGACTCGGACAGATACGCAGTATTTT. Protein sequence: CASSLEKRTRTDTQYF.